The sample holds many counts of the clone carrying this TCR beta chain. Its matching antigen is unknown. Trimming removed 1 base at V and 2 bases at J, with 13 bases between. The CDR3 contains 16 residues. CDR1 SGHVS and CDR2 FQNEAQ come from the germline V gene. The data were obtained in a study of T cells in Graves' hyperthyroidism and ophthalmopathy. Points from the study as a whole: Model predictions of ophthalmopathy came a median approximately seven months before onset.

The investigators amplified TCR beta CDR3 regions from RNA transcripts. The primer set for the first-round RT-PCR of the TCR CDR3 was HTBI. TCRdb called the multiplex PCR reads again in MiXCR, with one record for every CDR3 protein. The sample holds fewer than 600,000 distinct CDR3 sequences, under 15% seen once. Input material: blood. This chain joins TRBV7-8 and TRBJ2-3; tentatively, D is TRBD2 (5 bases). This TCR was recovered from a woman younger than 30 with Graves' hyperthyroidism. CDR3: CASSLDSRTYTDTQYF. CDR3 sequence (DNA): TGTGCCAGCAGCTTAGATTCTCGGACTTACACAGATACGCAGTATTTT.